This entry is about one T cell receptor (beta chain). Its specificity is unknown. This sample was taken from a study of cytomegalovirus exposure and HLA in healthy donors. Study results and caveats: In vitro confirmation showed a few CMV-associated chains to be CMV antigen specific. The study put roughly 160 TCR beta chains on its list as cytomegalovirus-associated.

CDR1 LNHDA and CDR2 SQIVND come from the germline V gene (reference sequence). V lost 3 bases, J lost 5 bases, and 12 bases stayed unmatched. The CDR3 covers 16 residues. TCRdb keeps only in-frame clones here, not all; method: immunoSEQ multiplex PCR. The sample lists 280,000 or so clones, 88% occurring once. The donors formed part of the approximately 130-subject validation cohort, distinct from the roughly 700-subject first cohort. This chain uses TRBV19 with TRBJ1-2, with 7 bases matching TRBD1. Sequenced: PBMCs. The source is a woman aged 18-29 years in good health and CMV-seronegative. The CDR3 is CASSIVLRQGDYGYTF. Written as DNA, the CDR3 is TGTGCCAGTAGTATTGTACTTCGGCAGGGGGATTATGGCTACACCTTC.